These 28 T cell receptor beta chains originate from one sample sequenced in a study of shared clonotypes between healthy human individuals. TCRdb's copy holds only in-frame clones and misses some; the assay was immunoSEQ multiplex PCR. Of hundreds of thousands of clones in the sample, about 85% were seen once. Sequencing was carried out using PBMCs. The source of these receptors is a woman in her forties in good health. Some clones in this sample may be carry-over from other donors' samples.

In regard to this clone: This CDR3 is also generated by other DNA sequences in the sample. The genes are TRBV10-3 and TRBJ2-5, with D possibly being TRBD1 or TRBD2 (5 bases each). Trimming removed 0 bases from V and 2 bases from J, with 7 bases in between. Germline-derived CDR1 and CDR2 are ENHRY and SYGVKD. The CDR3 loop spans 14 amino acids. The chain's CDR3 is CAISESGGQETQYF. The CDR3 DNA reads as TGTGCCATCAGTGAGTCTGGGGGTCAAGAGACCCAGTACTTC.

V and J are TRBV11-2 and TRBJ1-5; D is unclear. Germline CDR1 SGHAT, CDR2 FQNNGV. The CDR3 spans 15 residues. V was shortened by 1 base and J by 1 base, with 8 bases between the two germline ends. CDR3 protein: CASSLGLGSNQPQHF. The CDR3 region has the DNA TGTGCCAGCAGCTTAGGTTTGGGGAGCAATCAGCCCCAGCATTTT.

This clone was seen at least ten times. The V gene is TRBV5-1, the J gene TRBJ2-5; perhaps TRBD2 as D (5 bases). V was clipped by 4 bases and J by 2 bases, with 12 bases between them. CDR3 length: 14 amino acids. Germline-derived CDR1 and CDR2 are SGHRS and YFSETQ. This chain's CDR3 is CASSGPRDQETQYF. The CDR3, as DNA: TGCGCCAGCAGCGGACCGAGGGATCAAGAGACCCAGTACTTC. The whole variable domain, remainder taken from reference TRBV5-1 and TRBJ2-5, is KAGVTQTPRYLIKTRGQQVTLSCSPISGHRSVSWYQQTPGQGLQFLFEYFSETQRNKGNFPGRFSGRQFSNSRSEMNVSTLELGDSALYLCASSGPRDQETQYFGPGTRLLVL.

The CDR3 sequence is CASSQAMTGLSEQFF. CDR3 DNA sequence: TGTGCCAGCAGCCAAGCTATGACAGGTCTTTCTGAGCAGTTCTTC. The gene calls are TRBV4-2 and TRBJ2-1, with D possibly being TRBD1 (6 bases). Trimming stripped 1 base from V and 9 bases from J, with 16 bases between. The CDR3 is 15 amino acids. The germline CDR1 and CDR2 sequences are LGHNA and YNFKEQ.

The CDR3 loop reads CAISDFRQGGAYEQYF. DNA for the CDR3: TGTGCCATCAGTGATTTTCGACAGGGGGGCGCCTACGAGCAGTACTTC. V usage is TRBV10-3 and J usage is TRBJ2-7, with 9 nucleotides matching TRBD1. Losses at the gene ends were 3 bases for V and 2 bases for J; bases not matched to a gene: 8. The germline CDR1 and CDR2 sequences are ENHRY and SYGVKD. CDR3 length: 16 residues.

The rearrangement links TRBV28 to TRBJ2-3, with TRBD2 as a possible D gene (6 bases). There are 14 residues in the CDR3. The germline V gene encodes CDR1 MDHEN and CDR2 SYDVKM. V was cut by 7 bases and J by 3 bases, with 14 bases left in between. The CDR3 reads CASKRRGYTDTQYF. The CDR3 nucleotides read TGTGCCAGCAAGAGGCGGGGTTATACAGATACGCAGTATTTT. Full variable domain (outside the CDR3, taken from reference TRBV28 and TRBJ2-3): DVKVTQSSRYLVKRTGEKVFLECVQDMDHENMFWYRQDPGLGLRLIYFSYDVKMKEKGDIPEGYSVSREKKERFSLILESASTNQTSMYLCASKRRGYTDTQYFGPGTRLTVL.

V gene TRBV5-6 combines with J gene TRBJ1-6; no clear D. The CDR3 covers 14 residues. Germline V gives CDR1 SGHDT, CDR2 YYEEEE. Trimming left V 0 bases short and J 8 bases short, with 9 bases between. This chain's CDR3 is CASSLVMGDSPLHF. In DNA, the CDR3 is TGTGCCAGCAGCTTGGTAATGGGAGATTCACCCCTCCACTTT.

The chain joins TRBV5-1 to TRBJ2-7; 8 nucleotides align to TRBD1. The V and J ends lost 3 bases and 0 bases, in that order; junction bases with no gene match: 5. The CDR3 contains 15 residues. CDR1 is SGHRS, CDR2 YFSETQ, per germline. The CDR3 bases are TGCGCCAGCAGCTCGCCGGACAGGGTCTCCTACGAGCAGTACTTC. It codes for CASSSPDRVSYEQYF.

The chain joins TRBV4-3 to TRBJ1-5; D not certain. The V and J ends lost 2 bases and 4 bases respectively, with 6 bases between them. The CDR3 runs 13 residues. Germline CDR1 and CDR2: LGHNA and YSLEER. The CDR3 spells CASSQQVNQPQHF. DNA of the CDR3: TGCGCCAGCAGCCAACAGGTGAATCAGCCCCAGCATTTT.

The chain recombines TRBV11-2 with TRBJ2-7, with a possible D match to TRBD1 (6 bases). The CDR3 sequence is 19 residues long. Between the trimmed V and J ends, which lost 4 bases and 2 bases, there was a span of 27 bases. Germline CDR1 reads SGHAT; CDR2 reads FQNNGV. The CDR3 DNA reads as TGTGCCAGCAGCTCCCTCAGGGGTTCTGGGGTCTATGGGGCCTACGAGCAGTACTTC. Protein sequence: CASSSLRGSGVYGAYEQYF.

CDR3 sequence (DNA): TGTGCCAGCAGCGGTAGCGGGTACGAGCAGTACTTC. Translation gives CASSGSGYEQYF. The genes are TRBV7-9 and TRBJ2-7; 7 positions agree with TRBD2. CDR1 and CDR2 from the germline V gene are SEHNR and FQNEAQ (reference sequence). This CDR3 has 12 residues. Trimming cost V 5 bases and J 4 bases; bases outside gene matches: 2.

This sequence joins TRBV10-1 and TRBJ2-6, with 8 nucleotides matching TRBD2. The CDR3 is 18 residues long. The trim removed 0 bases at V and 0 bases at J, leaving 4 bases unmatched. Germline CDR1 WNHNN, CDR2 SYGVQD (reference sequence). As DNA, the CDR3 is TGCGCCAGCAGTGAGTCGACTAGCGCCTACTCTGGGGCCAACGTCCTGACTTTC. Its translation: CASSESTSAYSGANVLTF.

Worth noting for this clone: One end of the junction fails to match germline, which may point to a read error. CDR3 in amino acids: CASSPMGGRIDNEQFF. The CDR3 region has the DNA TGTGCTAGCAGCCCCATGGGCGGGAGAATCGACAATGAGCAGTTCTTC. V gene TRBV7-7 combines with J gene TRBJ2-1, with 7 positions matching TRBD2. This CDR3 spans 16 amino acids. Per the germline V gene, CDR1 is SSHAT and CDR2 is FNYEAQ (reference sequence).

Comments on this clone: Other DNA variants within this sample encode the same CDR3. J is TRBJ2-2 and V is TRBV15, with unresolved D. The germline CDR1 and CDR2 sequences are LNHNV and YYDKDF (reference sequence). CDR3 length: 14 amino acids. V lost 0 bases to trimming and J lost 1 base, with 3 bases between them. The CDR3 is CATSRDKNTGELFF. In DNA form, the CDR3 reads TGTGCCACCAGCAGAGATAAGAACACCGGGGAGCTGTTTTTT.

This clone was counted ten times or more. The chain combines TRBV27 with TRBJ1-5, with D possibly TRBD1 on 5 matching bases. The germline CDR1 and CDR2 sequences are MNHEY and SMNVEV (reference sequence). The CDR3 covers 14 residues. V lost 5 bases and J lost 6, with 14 bases in between. CDR3 loop: CASSIIGVGQPQHF. In DNA, the CDR3 is TGTGCCAGCAGTATAATAGGGGTGGGTCAGCCCCAGCATTTT.

The rearrangement links TRBV19 to TRBJ2-7, with 7 bases that match TRBD2. V trimming: 5 bases; J trimming: 3 bases; junction bases outside the gene matches: 19. The CDR3 spans 18 residues. Germline V lookup: CDR1 LNHDA, CDR2 SQIVND (reference sequence). The CDR3: CASSSVIGERDSLYEQYF. In DNA, the CDR3 is TGTGCCAGTAGTTCGGTCATTGGAGAGCGGGACTCTCTCTACGAGCAGTACTTC.

V and J are TRBV6-1 and TRBJ2-3, with 8 bases matching TRBD1. With V trimmed by 6 bases and J by 4 bases, 3 bases remained unmatched. In germline, CDR1 is MNHNS, CDR2 SASEGT. The CDR3 extends over 13 amino acids. The CDR3 DNA reads as TGTGCCAGCAGCGGACAGGGCGCAGATACGCAGTATTTT. This encodes CASSGQGADTQYF.

V usage is TRBV15 and J usage is TRBJ1-2; D may be TRBD1 (5 bases). The V end lost 1 base, the J end lost 6 bases, and 9 bases lay between the germline ends. Germline V gene sequence: CDR1 LNHNV, CDR2 YYDKDF (reference sequence). The CDR3 has 13 residues. DNA for the CDR3: TGTGCCACCAGCAGAGGTGCGGGGGATGGCTACACCTTC. As protein: CATSRGAGDGYTF.

This clone was picked up a small number of times. The genes are TRBV6-1 and TRBJ2-7; no definite D call. Per the germline V gene, CDR1 is MNHNS and CDR2 is SASEGT. The CDR3 runs to 13 residues. Trimming shortened V by 7 bases and J by 6 bases, and 16 bases separated the two germline ends. CDR3 loop: CASTQVGMSEQYF. CDR3 bases: TGTGCCAGCACCCAAGTGGGAATGAGCGAGCAGTACTTC.

The genes are TRBV2 and TRBJ2-7; possible D gene TRBD1, 6 bases. CDR1 is SNHLY, CDR2 FYNNEI, per germline. Trimming removed 7 bases from V and 5 bases from J, with 15 bases in between. This CDR3 has 13 residues. The CDR3 region is CASTRQVVDEQYF. The CDR3 DNA follows: TGTGCCAGCACGAGACAGGTTGTTGACGAGCAGTACTTC.

Here the CDR3 DNA reads TGTGCCAGCAGCTTGGCCAGAGACCTGGGCTGGTACGAGCAGTACTTC. Amino acids: CASSLARDLGWYEQYF. V usage is TRBV7-8 and J usage is TRBJ2-7, with unresolved D. The germline V and J ends were trimmed by 3 bases and 4 bases, with 19 bases remaining between them. The V gene's germline CDR1 is SGHVS and CDR2 FQNEAQ. The CDR3 runs 16 residues.

As to this clone: A far bigger clonotype differs at one base, so this is likely a read error. This chain joins TRBV2 and TRBJ2-7; D uncertain. Trimming shortened V by 7 bases and J by 6 bases, and 13 bases separated the two germline ends. CDR1 is SNHLY and CDR2 is FYNNEI in the germline V gene. CDR3 length: 12 residues. The CDR3 coding sequence is TGTGCCAGCACCACTGCAGGTGCCGAGCAGTACTTC. Translating gives CASTTAGAEQYF.

This chain connects TRBV5-5 to TRBJ2-7; TRBD1 aligns across 10 bases. The CDR3 sequence is 15 residues long. Germline CDR1 and CDR2: SGHKS and YYEKEE (reference sequence). V shed 2 bases, J shed 5 bases, and the junction held 7 bases outside the gene matches. CDR3 DNA: TGTGCCAGCAGCTTCGTGGGACAGGGGAACGACGAGCAGTACTTC. This translates into CASSFVGQGNDEQYF.

The chain uses TRBV30 and TRBJ1-6, with a tentative D call TRBD1 (5 bases). V lost 4 bases, J lost 7 bases, and 17 bases lay in between. From germline, CDR1 is GTSNPN and CDR2 SVGIG (reference sequence). This CDR3 has 15 amino acids. CDR3 amino acids: CAWTLLGGTNSPLHF. For the CDR3, the DNA is TGTGCCTGGACCCTACTGGGAGGGACCAATTCACCCCTCCACTTT.

The J gene is TRBJ2-7, the V gene TRBV30; TRBD2 aligns across 16 bases. The CDR3 runs 16 residues. The germline V gene has CDR1 GTSNPN and CDR2 SVGIG (reference sequence). The CDR3 protein is CTSVPGLAGGPGEQYF. As DNA, the CDR3 is TGTACCTCAGTGCCGGGACTAGCGGGAGGGCCGGGCGAGCAGTACTTC.

CDR3 nucleotide sequence: TGTGCCTTAGGACAGGGGGCAACTAATGAAAAACTGTTTTTT. It is translated as CALGQGATNEKLFF. The chain has TRBV30 and TRBJ1-4; the match to TRBD1 covers 10 bases. Germline V gene sequence: CDR1 GTSNPN, CDR2 SVGIG (reference sequence). This CDR3 spans 14 amino acids. V dropped 7 bases and J dropped 0; count of bases not matched to a gene: 2.

This clone was observed a few times. The chain employs TRBV11-3 and TRBJ2-7, with D perhaps being TRBD1 or TRBD2 (5 bases each). CDR1 is SGHNT and CDR2 is YENEEA in the germline V gene. V was pared by 6 bases and J by 6 bases, with 15 bases between. The CDR3 is 13 residues long. CDR3 residues: CASSLFRESEQYF. Written as DNA, the CDR3 is TGTGCCAGCAGTTTATTCAGGGAGAGCGAGCAGTACTTC.

The chain recombines TRBV7-3 with TRBJ2-1; a weak D match, TRBD2 (7 bases). With 0 bases removed from V and 9 bases from J, the gap between germline ends came to 12 bases. From germline, CDR1 is SGHTA and CDR2 FQGTGA. This CDR3 contains 14 residues. The CDR3 DNA follows: TGTGCCAGCAGCTTAACGAGGGGGAGGGGTGAGCAGTTCTTC. It yields the protein CASSLTRGRGEQFF.